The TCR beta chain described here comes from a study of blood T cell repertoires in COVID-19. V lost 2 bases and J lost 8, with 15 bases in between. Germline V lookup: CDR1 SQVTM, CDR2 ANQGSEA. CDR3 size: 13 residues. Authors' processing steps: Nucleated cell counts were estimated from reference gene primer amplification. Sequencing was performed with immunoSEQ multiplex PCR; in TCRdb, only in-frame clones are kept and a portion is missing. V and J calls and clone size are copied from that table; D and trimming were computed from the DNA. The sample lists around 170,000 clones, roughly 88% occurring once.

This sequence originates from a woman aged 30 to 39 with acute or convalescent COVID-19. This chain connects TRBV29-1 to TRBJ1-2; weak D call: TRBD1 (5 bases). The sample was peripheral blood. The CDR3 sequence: CSVERQQVVGYTF. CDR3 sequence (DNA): TGCAGCGTTGAAAGGCAACAGGTTGTAGGCTACACCTTC.